The rows below give T cell receptor beta chains drawn from one sample of a study of blood T cell repertoires in COVID-19. Measured with immunoSEQ multiplex PCR; TCRdb has only the in-frame clones, and not every one. Of a few hundred thousand clones listed, 85% to 90% were seen once; the top ten hold less than 1.5%. Sequencing was done on a sample of PBMCs or T cells enriched from blood (not recorded which). These TCRs come from a young man who had recovered from COVID-19. Each CDR3 is given with its conserved first and last residue. The D gene is left open where the match is weak. Expanded clones are given a class, and other clones once, few, many or no size at all.

D | size | J | V | DNA | CDR3
NA | once | TRBJ2-2 | TRBV6-2/TRBV6-3 | TGTGCCAGCAGTCTCCCTCCTGGTACCGGCACCGGGGAGCTGTTTTTT | CASSLPPGTGTGELFF
TRBD1 | once | TRBJ2-7 | TRBV6-2/TRBV6-3 | TGTGCCAGCAGTTACTCGATTGGACAGGGGACTACGGTAGGCTACGAGCAGTACTTC | CASSYSIGQGTTVGYEQYF
TRBD1 | few | TRBJ1-2 | TRBV9 | TGTGCCAGCAGCGGGTTAGACAGGGGAGGCTATGGCTACACCTTC | CASSGLDRGGYGYTF
TRBD1 | once | TRBJ2-4 | TRBV6-5 | TGTGCCAGCAGTAGGACAGGTGGAAACATTCAGTACTTC | CASSRTGGNIQYF
TRBD2 | once | TRBJ2-5 | TRBV30 | TGTGCCTGGAGTTCTAGCGGTGATGGGACCCAGTACTTC | CAWSSSGDGTQYF
NA | NA | TRBJ2-1 | TRBV29-1 | TGCAGCGTGTACGGACTCATCGAGAGCTCCTACAATGAGCAGTTCTTC | CSVYGLIESSYNEQFF
TRBD1 | NA | TRBJ2-3 | TRBV5-6 | TGTGCCAGCAGCTTCTGGGACAGAGATACAGATACGCAGTATTTT | CASSFWDRDTDTQYF
NA | NA | TRBJ1-6 | TRBV4-1 | TGCGCCAGCAGCCAAGAGCCCCGCGGGGTGCTTTCACCCCTCCACTTT | CASSQEPRGVLSPLHF
TRBD1 | NA | TRBJ1-5 | TRBV27 | TGTGCCAGCAGCCTAACAGGGGTCAATCAGCCCCAGCATTTT | CASSLTGVNQPQHF
TRBD1 | NA | TRBJ2-7 | TRBV4-3 | TGCGCCAGCAGCCAAGGACAGGGGTCCTACGAGCAGTACTTC | CASSQGQGSYEQYF